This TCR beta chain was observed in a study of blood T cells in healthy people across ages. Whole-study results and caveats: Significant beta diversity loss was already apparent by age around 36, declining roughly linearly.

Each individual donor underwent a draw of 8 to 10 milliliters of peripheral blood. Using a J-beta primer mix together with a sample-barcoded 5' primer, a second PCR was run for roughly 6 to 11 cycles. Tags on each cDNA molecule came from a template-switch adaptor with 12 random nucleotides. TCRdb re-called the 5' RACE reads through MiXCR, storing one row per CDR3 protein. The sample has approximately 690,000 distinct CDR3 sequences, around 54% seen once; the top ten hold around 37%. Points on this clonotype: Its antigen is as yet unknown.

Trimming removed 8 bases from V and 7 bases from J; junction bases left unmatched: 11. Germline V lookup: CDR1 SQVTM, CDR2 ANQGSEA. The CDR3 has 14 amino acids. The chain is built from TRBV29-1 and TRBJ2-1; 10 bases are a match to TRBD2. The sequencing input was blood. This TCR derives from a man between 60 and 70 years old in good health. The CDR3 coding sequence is TGCAGCACTTGGGAAGCGGGGGGGCCAAATGAGCAGTTCTTC. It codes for CSTWEAGGPNEQFF.